This T cell receptor (beta chain) was obtained from a study of T cell responses to AZD1222 COVID-19 vaccine listed by TCRdb under 2021. Broadly, across the study: TCR sequencing covered roughly 230 trial participants: about 210 given two doses of AZD1222 and about 26 given two doses of MenACWY control vaccine. Trial participants were enrolled by age into 18-55, 56-69 and 70-plus year subgroups, with roughly 160, 29 and 62 TCR-sequenced participants respectively. The research as a whole found: A significant rise in spike-specific TCR breadth and depth was observed after two AZD1222 doses relative to day 0 and relative to MenACWY recipients. Participants were mostly white British, with more females than males. The authors suggested clonal diversity may have been underestimated. Because no day 14 peak-response samples were available, repertoires were characterized only after the peak T cell response. Conclusions about previously exposed vaccinees are limited because only six or seven AZD1222 recipients were SARS-CoV-2 seropositive at baseline. The 56-69-year group was small, and its depth increase did not reach significance, likely because of low power. Reportedly, close to half of the unique spike-specific TCRs recognized epitopes lying outside the regions that are mutated in the B.1.351 and B.1.1.7 variants. CD4 TCRs associated with the vaccine covered the entire spike protein, and the dominant responses were in regions 160-218 and 743-854.

Inclusive of the bounding cysteine and phenylalanine, the CDR3 is 12 residues long. Only the CDR3 part of the read is kept: 36 bases, read in frame from the first base. The germline V gene gives CDR1 as SGHRS and CDR2 as YFSETQ. The junction carries 8 bases between V and J, which are trimmed by 7 bases and 1 base respectively. This clone was recorded a few times. Its cognate antigen has yet to be identified. Per-base quality was not reported, and no clone a single base away is much larger than it. The intended sense of this specimen's time point label: about 28 days (+/-7) after the second vaccine dose. AZD1222 recipients whose second dose came at about 4 weeks and those whose second dose came at about 12 weeks were combined into one group, since spike-specific TCR depth and breadth did not differ between the two schedules. Vaccinee samples were obtained from the UK trials COV001 and COV002, which included a single-blind randomized controlled phase 2/3 trial of AZD1222 (ChAdOx1 nCoV-19) in healthy adults. For TCRbeta chain sequencing, PBMC samples from trial participants were taken at day 0 and at day 28 after the second dose.

The CDR3 regions of human TCRbeta chains were subjected to immunosequencing. Per the original workflow: TCRs in the repertoires were matched against a reference library of SARS-CoV-2-specific TCRs that had been generated with the MIRA antigen-specificity platform. Breadth was defined as the fraction of unique TCRs that were SARS-CoV-2-associated, and depth was defined as the fraction of total T cells that were SARS-CoV-2-associated. Using the MIRA data, each spike-specific TCR was assigned both to the spike region to which the TCR was reactive and to a CD4 or CD8 class. Log10-transformed breadth and depth values were compared by one-way ANOVA with Sidak's multiple comparisons tests. Here the immuneACCESS table is served through TCRdb, limited to in-frame sequences with V and J called. Missing clones are a known gap in these copies; in checked studies unresolved V genes cover under half, and the rest lacks a known reason. V, J and clone size were drawn from that table, and D and trimming were deduced from the DNA. This sample comprises 90,000 to 130,000 clones, around 90% of them detected only once. Together, the top ten hold around 15% of the sample.

The clonotype was recovered from an adult who received the AZD1222 COVID-19 vaccine. Specimen: peripheral blood, collected 28 days after the second AZD1222 dose. The chain couples TRBV5-1 to TRBJ1-1, with the D gene too uncertain to name. The DNA sequence reads TGCGCCAGCGGACTCACGAACACTGAAGCTTTCTTT. Its amino acids are CASGLTNTEAFF.